These 23 T cell receptor beta chains were sequenced from one sample in a study of T cells after yellow fever vaccination. TCRdb re-called the 5' RACE reads with MiXCR, one entry per CDR3 protein. The table has some 49,000 distinct CDR3 sequences, 5.5% to 7.5% seen once. Sequencing used PBMCs, either bulk or a sorted T-cell subset (CD4+, CD8+, memory, or dextramer-sorted; not recorded which), obtained 45 days after the yellow fever booster vaccination. All receptors come from a man aged 25 to 40 who received the YFV17D yellow fever vaccine.

Many counts were recorded for this clonotype. This chain joins TRBV7-3 and TRBJ2-1; weak D call: TRBD2 (6 bases). The CDR3 consists of 15 residues. Germline lookup yields CDR1 SGHTA and CDR2 FQGTGA. The germline V and J ends were trimmed by 1 base and 5 bases, with 12 bases remaining between them. The CDR3, as DNA: TGTGCCAGCAGCTTAAGCTCTGGGAGGCACAATGAGCAGTTCTTC. Its translation is CASSLSSGRHNEQFF.

This clonotype has ten or more counts. The V call is TRBV7-2, the J call TRBJ2-1; TRBD1 or TRBD2 may be the D gene (6 bases each). This CDR3 region has 13 residues. The V gene lost 4 bases and the J gene lost 9 bases, with 13 bases spanning the gap. Germline CDR1 SGHTA, CDR2 FQGNSA. CDR3 DNA sequence: TGTGCCAGCAGCTCCCAGGGGCGGGGTGAGCAGTTCTTC. This gives the protein CASSSQGRGEQFF.

In this sample, this clonotype turned up many times. The J gene is TRBJ2-3, the V gene TRBV13; 12 bases map to TRBD2. This CDR3 has 17 amino acids. J gave up 4 bases and V 4 bases, and 9 bases lay outside the gene matches. The germline V gene encodes CDR1 PRHDT and CDR2 FYEKMQ (reference sequence). This CDR3 is CASSSTTSGRSADTQYF. The CDR3 DNA reads as TGTGCCAGCAGCTCAACTACTAGCGGGAGGTCCGCAGATACGCAGTATTTT.

This clonotype was seen repeatedly, ten times or more. The chain recombines TRBV20-1 with TRBJ2-3; 7 nucleotides agree with TRBD2. Germline V gives CDR1 DFQATT, CDR2 SNEGSKA (reference sequence). The CDR3 length is 15 residues. The V and J ends lost 0 bases and 2 bases, in that order; junction bases with no gene match: 5. The CDR3 nucleotides read TGCAGTGCTAGAGAGCGGGAGTGGTACACAGATACGCAGTATTTT. As protein: CSAREREWYTDTQYF.

This clonotype was observed at least ten times. This sequence joins TRBV2 and TRBJ2-2, with 7 bases aligning to TRBD1. Germline CDR1 and CDR2: SNHLY and FYNNEI. V shed 5 bases, J shed 7 bases, and the junction held 7 bases outside the gene matches. This CDR3 is built from 14 residues. CDR3: CASSLRQGGGELFF. CDR3 bases: TGTGCCAGCAGTCTGAGACAGGGCGGCGGGGAGCTGTTTTTT.

This clonotype was counted a few times. V gene TRBV18 combines with J gene TRBJ2-5, with a weak D call TRBD2 (5 bases). This CDR3 has 14 residues. Germline V gene lookup returns CDR1 KGHSH and CDR2 LQKENI. V lost 3 bases and J lost 4, with 12 bases in between. The CDR3 coding sequence is TGTGCCAGCTCACCGGCCACGGCGGGAGAGACCCAGTACTTC. It encodes CASSPATAGETQYF.

This clonotype was seen a few times. The chain recombines TRBV5-1 with TRBJ2-5; D gene unclear. Germline V gene sequence: CDR1 SGHRS, CDR2 YFSETQ. Trimming pared 0 bases from V and 2 bases from J, leaving 8 bases between. The CDR3 has 14 residues. CDR3 DNA sequence: TGCGCCAGCAGCTTGGTTCGGAAGCAAGAGACCCAGTACTTC. Translation: CASSLVRKQETQYF.

The chain is built from TRBV9 and TRBJ2-7, with D maybe TRBD1 (6 bases). The CDR3 loop spans 14 amino acids. Germline CDR1 SGDLS, CDR2 YYNGEE. The germline V and J ends were trimmed by 4 bases and 0 bases, with 11 bases remaining between them. In nucleotides, the CDR3 is TGTGCCAGCAGCACTCAGGGGAGCTCCTACGAGCAGTACTTC. It yields the protein CASSTQGSSYEQYF.

This clonotype was seen ten or more times. This chain connects TRBV7-3 to TRBJ2-6; possibly TRBD1 for D (6 bases). The CDR3 runs 15 residues. Trimming took off 3 bases at V and 2 bases at J, with 8 bases between the two ends. Germline V gene lookup returns CDR1 SGHTA and CDR2 FQGTGA. The CDR3 DNA follows: TGTGCCAGCAGCTTCAACAGGGCTGGGGCCAACGTCCTGACTTTC. This codes for CASSFNRAGANVLTF.

A few counts support this clonotype. V gene TRBV19 combines with J gene TRBJ2-7; D unresolved. The CDR3 runs 13 residues. Trimming cost V 1 base and J 3 bases, with 7 bases left between them. CDR1 is LNHDA, CDR2 SQIVND, per germline (reference sequence). For the CDR3, the DNA is TGTGCCAGTAGTATAGGCTATTACTACGAGCAGTACTTC. Protein: CASSIGYYYEQYF.

This clonotype was found a few times. The genes are TRBV20-1 and TRBJ1-1, with D perhaps TRBD1 (5 bases). The CDR3 sequence is 14 residues long. The germline gives CDR1 DFQATT, CDR2 SNEGSKA (reference sequence). The germline V and J ends were trimmed by 4 bases and 3 bases, with 15 bases remaining between them. The CDR3 reads CSAKPGFVYTEAFF. For the CDR3, the DNA is TGCAGTGCTAAACCAGGGTTTGTTTACACTGAAGCTTTCTTT.

This clonotype was counted between two and nine times. The gene calls are TRBV29-1 and TRBJ2-1; D call uncertain. Germline-derived CDR1 and CDR2 are SQVTM and ANQGSEA. The V end lost 1 base, the J end lost 0 bases, and 10 bases lay between the germline ends. The CDR3 contains 15 residues. CDR3 loop: CSVEGVGSSYNEQFF. CDR3 nucleotides: TGCAGCGTTGAAGGGGTCGGAAGCTCCTACAATGAGCAGTTCTTC.

Comments on this clonotype: One junction end does not reproduce the germline sequence, and a read error may be involved. The chain carries TRBV19 and TRBJ2-1; D remains unclear. This CDR3 region has 15 residues. Germline V gene lookup returns CDR1 LNHDA and CDR2 SQIVND (reference sequence). The CDR3 spells CASSMSTVAYNEQFF. DNA for the CDR3: TGTGCCAGCAGTATGAGTACAGTGGCCTACAATGAGCAGTTCTTC. Filled out from reference TRBV19 and TRBJ2-1, the complete variable domain reads DGGITQSPKYLFRKEGQNVTLSCEQNLNHDAMYWYRQDPGQGLRLIYYSQIVNDFQKGDIAEGYSVSREKKESFPLTVTSAQKNPTAFYLCASSMSTVAYNEQFFGPGTRLTVL.

The rearrangement joins TRBV28 to TRBJ2-7, with 10 bases aligning to TRBD1. This CDR3 is 16 amino acids long. The V segment lost 10 bases and the J segment 3 bases; nucleotides outside the gene matches: 15. Per germline, CDR1 MDHEN and CDR2 SYDVKM. CDR3: CAISRLGTGANYEQYF. The CDR3 DNA reads as TGTGCCATTTCCCGCTTGGGGACAGGGGCGAACTACGAGCAGTACTTC.

At least ten counts were recorded for this clonotype. CDR3 loop: CASSLVGASYEQYF. CDR3 nucleotide sequence: TGCGCCAGCAGCCTGGTAGGTGCCTCCTACGAGCAGTACTTC. This chain links TRBV5-1 with TRBJ2-7; D gene uncertain. In germline, CDR1 is SGHRS, CDR2 YFSETQ. V was clipped by 4 bases and J by 0 bases, with 11 bases between them. This CDR3 region has 14 residues.

CDR3 in DNA: TGTGCCTTCACCCTCGGGGAGACCCAGTACTTC. Its protein is CAFTLGETQYF. The gene calls are TRBV3-1 and TRBJ2-5; unclear D gene. The CDR3 covers 11 residues. Germline loops: CDR1 LGHDT, CDR2 YNNKEL (reference sequence). Deletions cut 11 bases from V and 5 bases from J, with 12 bases between.

This clonotype has ten or more counts. The chain couples TRBV5-1 to TRBJ2-7, with 8 bases that match TRBD1. This CDR3 comprises 15 residues. V gave up 4 bases and J gave up 2 bases; unmatched junction bases: 8. Germline V gene sequence: CDR1 SGHRS, CDR2 YFSETQ. In nucleotides, the CDR3 is TGCGCCAGCAGCCGATCCGGGACAGGACCCTACGAGCAGTACTTC. Its translation is CASSRSGTGPYEQYF.

This clonotype was picked up many times. J is TRBJ2-3 and V is TRBV30; D gene uncertain. The CDR3 has 13 amino acids. Germline CDR1 GTSNPN, CDR2 SVGIG (reference sequence). V lost 1 base and J lost 6, with 11 bases in between. The CDR3 spells CAWSGASRDTQYF. The DNA of the CDR3 is TGTGCCTGGAGTGGGGCTAGTCGCGATACGCAGTATTTT.

This clonotype came up many times. The rearrangement links TRBV20-1 to TRBJ1-1; D is uncertain. Germline loops: CDR1 DFQATT, CDR2 SNEGSKA (reference sequence). V was pared by 0 bases and J by 7 bases, with 9 bases between. There are 12 residues in the CDR3. The CDR3 DNA reads TGCAGTGCTAGAGATATGACCAATGAAGCTTTCTTT. This codes for CSARDMTNEAFF.

This clonotype was seen at least ten times. J is TRBJ2-7 and V is TRBV2, with 10 bases aligning to TRBD1. Germline-derived CDR1 and CDR2 are SNHLY and FYNNEI. This CDR3 has 15 amino acids. V shed 7 bases, J shed 3 bases, and the junction held 9 bases outside the gene matches. CDR3 coding DNA: TGTGCCAGCACCCTCGGACAGGGGGGAAACTACGAGCAGTACTTC. Protein: CASTLGQGGNYEQYF.

This clonotype was recorded at least ten times. The chain uses TRBV19 and TRBJ2-2; D gene uncertain. The CDR3 spans 15 residues. Trimming stripped 5 bases from V and 4 bases from J, with 14 bases between. Germline values: CDR1 LNHDA, CDR2 SQIVND (reference sequence). For the CDR3, the DNA is TGTGCCAGTAGTGCCTTCGTACAAGGCACCGGGGAGCTGTTTTTT. Translated: CASSAFVQGTGELFF. Using reference TRBV19 and TRBJ2-2 for the parts outside the CDR3, the full variable domain is DGGITQSPKYLFRKEGQNVTLSCEQNLNHDAMYWYRQDPGQGLRLIYYSQIVNDFQKGDIAEGYSVSREKKESFPLTVTSAQKNPTAFYLCASSAFVQGTGELFFGEGSRLTVL.

There are many counts of this clonotype. This sequence joins TRBV9 and TRBJ2-5, with D perhaps TRBD1 or TRBD2 (5 bases each). This CDR3 has 14 residues. V was pared by 6 bases and J by 1 base, with 13 bases between. CDR1 and CDR2 (germline): SGDLS, YYNGEE. The CDR3 region is CASTTPGPQETQYF. CDR3 nucleotide sequence: TGTGCCAGCACTACTCCGGGGCCCCAAGAGACCCAGTACTTC.

This clonotype came up many times. CDR3 region: CASSPLLAGAVDEQYF. As DNA, the CDR3 is TGTGCCAGCTCACCATTGCTAGCGGGAGCAGTGGACGAGCAGTACTTC. The V call is TRBV18, the J call TRBJ2-7, with 10 bases aligning to TRBD2. The V and J ends lost 2 bases and 5 bases, in that order; junction bases with no gene match: 9. Germline V CDR1 and CDR2: KGHSH, LQKENI. CDR3 length: 16 residues.